The clone carrying this T cell receptor beta chain was found a few times. Its antigen remains unidentified. The CDR3 sequence is 12 residues long. The germline V gene has CDR1 MDHEN and CDR2 SYDVKM. Trimming shortened V by 1 base and J by 6 bases, and 4 bases separated the two germline ends. TCRdb called the reads again in MiXCR, with one record for every CDR3 protein. This sample has about half a million distinct CDR3 sequences, with more than 30% found just once. This sample was included in a study of T cell repertoires in cytomegalovirus infection. General study points: Identification of carriers of CMV plus the relevant HLA was performed using cumulative public TCR beta family frequency.

This receptor was taken from a human donor in good health (CMV status not recorded). Some clones in this sample may be carry-over from other donors' samples. This specimen was cultured PBMCs, taken from culture after CMV antigen stimulation. The rearrangement joins TRBV28 to TRBJ1-5; D not resolved. Here the CDR3 DNA reads TGTGCCAGCAGTTTATTAACTCAGCCCCAGCATTTT. Protein: CASSLLTQPQHF.